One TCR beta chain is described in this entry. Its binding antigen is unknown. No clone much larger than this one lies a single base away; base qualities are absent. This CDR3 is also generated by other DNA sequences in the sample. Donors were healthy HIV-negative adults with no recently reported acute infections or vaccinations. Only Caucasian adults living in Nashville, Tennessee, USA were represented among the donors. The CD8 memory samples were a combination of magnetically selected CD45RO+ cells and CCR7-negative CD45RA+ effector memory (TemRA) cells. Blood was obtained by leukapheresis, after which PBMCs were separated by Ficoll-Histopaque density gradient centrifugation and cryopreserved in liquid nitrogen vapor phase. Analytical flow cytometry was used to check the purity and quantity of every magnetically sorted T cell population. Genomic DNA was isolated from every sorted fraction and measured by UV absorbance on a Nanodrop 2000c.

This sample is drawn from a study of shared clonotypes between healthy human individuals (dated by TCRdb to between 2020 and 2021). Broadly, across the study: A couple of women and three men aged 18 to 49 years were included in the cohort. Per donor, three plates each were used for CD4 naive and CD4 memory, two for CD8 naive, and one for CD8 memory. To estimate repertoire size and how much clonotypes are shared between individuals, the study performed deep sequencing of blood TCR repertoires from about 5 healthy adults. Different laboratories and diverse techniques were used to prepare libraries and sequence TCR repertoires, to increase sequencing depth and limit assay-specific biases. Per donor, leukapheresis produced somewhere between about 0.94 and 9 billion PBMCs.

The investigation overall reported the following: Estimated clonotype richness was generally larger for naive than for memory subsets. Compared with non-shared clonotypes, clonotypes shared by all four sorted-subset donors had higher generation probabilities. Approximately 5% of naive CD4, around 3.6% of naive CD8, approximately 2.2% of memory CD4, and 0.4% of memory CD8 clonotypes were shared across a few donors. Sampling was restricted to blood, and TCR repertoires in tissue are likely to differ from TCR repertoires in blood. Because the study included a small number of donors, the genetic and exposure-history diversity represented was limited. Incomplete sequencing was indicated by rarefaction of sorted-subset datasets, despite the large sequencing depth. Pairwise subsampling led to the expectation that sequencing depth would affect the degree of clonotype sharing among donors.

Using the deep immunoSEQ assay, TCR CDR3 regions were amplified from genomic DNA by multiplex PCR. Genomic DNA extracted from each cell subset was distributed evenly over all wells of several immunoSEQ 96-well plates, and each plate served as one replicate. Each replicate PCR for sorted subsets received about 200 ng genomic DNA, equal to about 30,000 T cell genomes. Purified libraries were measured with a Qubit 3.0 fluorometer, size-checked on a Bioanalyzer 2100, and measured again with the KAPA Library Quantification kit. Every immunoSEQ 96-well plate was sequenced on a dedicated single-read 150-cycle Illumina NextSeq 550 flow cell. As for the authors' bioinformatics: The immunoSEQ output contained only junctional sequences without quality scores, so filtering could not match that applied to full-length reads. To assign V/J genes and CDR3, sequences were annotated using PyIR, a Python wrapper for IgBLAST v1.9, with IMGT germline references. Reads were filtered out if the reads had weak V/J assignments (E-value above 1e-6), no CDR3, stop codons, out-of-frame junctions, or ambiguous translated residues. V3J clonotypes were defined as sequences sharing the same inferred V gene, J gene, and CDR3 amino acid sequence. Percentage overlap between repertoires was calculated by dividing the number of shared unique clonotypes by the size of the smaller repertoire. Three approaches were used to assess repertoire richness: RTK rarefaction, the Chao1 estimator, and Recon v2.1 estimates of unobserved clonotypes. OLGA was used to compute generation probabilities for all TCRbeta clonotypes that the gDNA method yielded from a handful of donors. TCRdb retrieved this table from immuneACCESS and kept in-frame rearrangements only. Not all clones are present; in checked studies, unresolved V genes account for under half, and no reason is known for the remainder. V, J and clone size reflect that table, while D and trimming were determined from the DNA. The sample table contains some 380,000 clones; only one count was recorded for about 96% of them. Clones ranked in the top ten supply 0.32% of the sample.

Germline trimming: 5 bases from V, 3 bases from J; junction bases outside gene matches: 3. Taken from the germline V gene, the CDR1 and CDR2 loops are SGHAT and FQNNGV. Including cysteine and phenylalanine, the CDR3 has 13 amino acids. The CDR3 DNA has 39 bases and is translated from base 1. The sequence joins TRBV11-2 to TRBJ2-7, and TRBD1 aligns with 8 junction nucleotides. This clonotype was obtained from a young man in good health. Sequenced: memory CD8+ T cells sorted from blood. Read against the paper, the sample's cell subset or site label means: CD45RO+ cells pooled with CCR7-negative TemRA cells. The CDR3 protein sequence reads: CASSPGQGYEQYF. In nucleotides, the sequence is TGTGCCAGCAGCCCAGGACAGGGCTACGAGCAGTACTTC.